This T cell receptor beta chain is drawn from a study of identical twins (dated by TCRdb to 2015 to 2016). In the study overall: To test whether fetal clonotypes persist, this study deep-sequenced TCR alpha and beta repertoires from monozygotic twins, from unrelated adults of various ages, and from cord blood. To rule out contamination, the twin experiments were replicated at different times with different library preparation protocols.

Including the terminal cysteine and phenylalanine, the CDR3 comprises 12 residues. Just the 36-base CDR3 DNA is kept, in frame starting at base 1. The germline ends are 12 bases apart after V is trimmed by 7 bases and J by 8 bases. Based on the germline V gene (reference sequence), the CDR1 and CDR2 sequences are LNHDA and SQIVND. Worth noting for this clonotype: This clone's antigen is unknown. Within one base of it there is no much larger clone, and no base qualities were kept.

Overall results and qualifications from the work: Invariant T cells such as MAIT and iNKT could partly confound zero-insertion analyses, although diverse VJ usage argued against such confounding for most clonotypes. Compared with coincidental sharing between unrelated individuals, out-of-frame TCR alpha sequences shared between twins showed an excess of sequences with low generation probability. Recombination models systematically underestimated out-of-frame TCR alpha sharing in monozygotic twins but agreed with sharing between unrelated individuals. A weaker excess of twin sharing was found in beta out-of-frame sequences because the signal-to-noise ratio was lowered by fewer shared sequences. Abundant cord blood beta clonotypes carried fewer insertions; young adult naive repertoires showed a weaker similar trend, while memory repertoires showed none. Because the same donors could not be followed over many years, conclusions were based on cross-sectional statistical analysis.

The method was 5' RACE. These reads were obtained on an Illumina HiSeq 2000. Template switching added a universal primer binding site, and the final cDNA carried a unique molecular identifier that allowed TCR cDNA molecules to be counted accurately. Specific primers in the conserved constant-segment region were used to synthesize first-strand cDNA for TCR alpha and beta chains. Each cDNA library was double barcoded, with a SMART-Mk sample barcode plus Illumina barcodes, to control for contamination. TruSeq adapter sequences, together with Illumina sample barcodes, were added in two successive PCR steps. Sequencing of the TCR alpha and beta cDNA libraries was done on the Illumina HiSeq platform using custom primers. The authors' pipeline ran thus. MiGEC was used to process raw reads and extract unique molecular identifiers, and MiXCR was used to find CDR3 positions. Recombination models were inferred per individual with the repgenHMM and IGoR tools using an EM algorithm. The tcR package in R was used for shared clonotype analysis, with sharing normalized by the product of cloneset sizes. Out-of-frame nonproductive sequences were analyzed to study raw recombination free of thymic and clonal selection effects. TCRdb trimmed the raw reads at Q25, called clones with MiXCR and kept productive beta chains. Each entry merges the rows of one CDR3 protein and shows their most common DNA and genes. The V and J calls were not made by the authors but by TCRdb's processing. This sample lists 400,000 to 600,000 distinct CDR3 sequences; around 24% were detected once. The ten top clones hold approximately 0.52% of the sample.

Every donor was a healthy Caucasian. The twin cohort consisted of three pairs of female monozygotic twins, all aged roughly 18 to 29 years. CD4+ and CD8+ T cell populations were isolated with positive isolation kits from Invitrogen. These data are also associated with another study on yellow fever vaccine responses in identical twins. The second study also describes: According to the authors, in identical twins the way T cells responded to vaccination appeared partly convergent and partly personalized. The study precisely tracked vaccine-responding T cell clones in identical twins.

The sample comprised CD4+ T cells sorted from blood. The clonotype originates from a woman under 30 in good health. The receptor chain draws on TRBV19 and TRBJ2-1; tentative D gene TRBD1, with 5 bases matching. For the CDR3, the sequence is CASTVSGHEQFF. The bases are TGTGCCAGTACCGTTTCAGGGCATGAGCAGTTCTTC.